This passage covers 17 T cell receptor beta chains from one sample sequenced in a study of technical replicates of blood from a handful of donors. TCRdb keeps only in-frame clones here, not all; method: immunoSEQ multiplex PCR. This repertoire shows 85,000 to 100,000 clones, around 95% found once; its top ten account for approximately 0.2%. Input material: T cells isolated from PBMCs. All receptors come from a human donor in good health.

This clone showed up just a few times. The chain joins TRBV5-1 to TRBJ1-1; no reliable D call. This CDR3 region has 14 residues. The germline V and J ends were trimmed by 0 bases and 4 bases, with 10 bases remaining between them. Germline CDR1 SGHRS, CDR2 YFSETQ. CDR3 region: CASSLEAGGTEAFF. Written as DNA, the CDR3 is TGCGCCAGCAGCTTGGAGGCGGGAGGCACTGAAGCTTTCTTT.

The V gene is TRBV4-1, the J gene TRBJ2-5, with TRBD1 matching 7 bases. Germline V lookup: CDR1 MGHRA, CDR2 YSYEKL. V was pared by 1 base and J by 3 bases, with 5 bases of the junction left unmatched. This CDR3 has 15 amino acids. CDR3 residues: CASSQVQGVEETQYF. CDR3 bases: TGCGCCAGCAGCCAAGTGCAGGGGGTGGAAGAGACCCAGTACTTC.

V gene TRBV11-3 combines with J gene TRBJ2-1; D is perhaps TRBD1 (6 bases). Germline values: CDR1 SGHNT, CDR2 YENEEA. The V end was cut by 1 base, the J end by 3 bases, with 7 bases between. The CDR3 has 14 residues. The CDR3 sequence is CASSLGGGYNEQFF. CDR3 DNA sequence: TGTGCCAGCAGCTTAGGAGGGGGCTACAATGAGCAGTTCTTC.

The rearrangement joins TRBV5-6 to TRBJ2-7, with 9 bases lining up with TRBD1. J was trimmed by 2 bases and V by 5 bases; bases with no gene match: 5. The CDR3 is 14 residues long. Germline V gene sequence: CDR1 SGHDT, CDR2 YYEEEE. The CDR3 DNA follows: TGTGCCAGCAGTCCGGGGACAGGGACCTACGAGCAGTACTTC. It specifies CASSPGTGTYEQYF.

The chain employs TRBV7-9 and TRBJ2-2; TRBD1 might be the D (6 bases). Trimming took off 9 bases at V and 2 bases at J, with 19 bases between the two ends. CDR3 length: 16 residues. Germline values: CDR1 SEHNR, CDR2 FQNEAQ (reference sequence). CDR3 sequence (DNA): TGTGCCAGTAAACAGGGATTTGGGGGTAACACCGGGGAGCTGTTTTTT. Translated: CASKQGFGGNTGELFF.

The chain links TRBV14 to TRBJ1-4; no clear D gene. There are 14 residues in the CDR3. Between the trimmed V and J ends, which lost 4 bases and 6 bases, there was a span of 12 bases. CDR1 is SGHDN and CDR2 is FVKESK in the germline V gene. The CDR3 DNA is TGTGCCAGCAGCCCTTTAGAGCGGGATGAAAAACTGTTTTTT. Its translation is CASSPLERDEKLFF.

V is TRBV28 and J is TRBJ1-5; possible D gene TRBD1, 5 bases. V lost 2 bases to trimming and J lost 7 bases, with 15 bases between them. The CDR3 spans 15 residues. The V gene's germline CDR1 is MDHEN and CDR2 SYDVKM. CDR3 nucleotides: TGTGCCAGCAGTTTACATTTGGGGGGGGGACAGCCCCAGCATTTT. Amino acid sequence: CASSLHLGGGQPQHF.

The chain uses TRBV19 and TRBJ1-5, with D possibly being TRBD1 (6 bases). The V and J ends lost 3 bases and 6 bases respectively, with 9 bases between them. CDR3 length equals 13 residues. CDR1 and CDR2 from the germline V gene are LNHDA and SQIVND (reference sequence). CDR3 residues: CASSIGGVQPQHF. CDR3 DNA: TGTGCCAGTAGTATTGGGGGCGTTCAGCCCCAGCATTTT. Full variable domain (missing parts from reference TRBV19 and TRBJ1-5): DGGITQSPKYLFRKEGQNVTLSCEQNLNHDAMYWYRQDPGQGLRLIYYSQIVNDFQKGDIAEGYSVSREKKESFPLTVTSAQKNPTAFYLCASSIGGVQPQHFGDGTRLSIL.

V gene TRBV5-4 combines with J gene TRBJ2-1, with D unclear. Germline values: CDR1 SGHNT, CDR2 YYREEE (reference sequence). The CDR3 length is 16 residues. The germline V and J ends were trimmed by 0 bases and 3 bases, with 13 bases remaining between them. CDR3 in DNA: TGTGCCAGCAGCTTGGGCTTGGCGGTGGACTACAATGAGCAGTTCTTC. Translated, it gives CASSLGLAVDYNEQFF. Supplemented by reference TRBV5-4 and TRBJ2-1, the full variable domain reads ETGVTQSPTHLIKTRGQQVTLRCSSQSGHNTVSWYQQALGQGPQFIFQYYREEENGRGNFPPRFSGLQFPNYSSELNVNALELDDSALYLCASSLGLAVDYNEQFFGPGTRLTVL.

The chain combines TRBV5-1 with TRBJ1-3; 8 bases align to TRBD1. After removal of 4 bases from V and 0 bases from J, the junction contained 9 bases not matched to a gene. This CDR3 contains 17 residues. Germline loops: CDR1 SGHRS, CDR2 YFSETQ. The CDR3 sequence is CASSLGTGQRSGNTIYF. DNA of the CDR3: TGCGCCAGCAGCCTGGGGACAGGACAACGCTCTGGAAACACCATATATTTT.

V is TRBV4-1 and J is TRBJ1-5; D might be TRBD1 (5 bases). CDR3 length equals 18 residues. Germline CDR1 and CDR2: MGHRA and YSYEKL. V lost 5 bases to trimming and J lost 3 bases, with 23 bases between them. CDR3 protein: CASSSPGGDARPNQPQHF. The CDR3 DNA reads as TGCGCCAGCAGCTCCCCCGGAGGGGACGCGAGGCCCAATCAGCCCCAGCATTTT.

The chain links TRBV29-1 to TRBJ2-5; the match to TRBD1 covers 9 bases. V dropped 8 bases and J dropped 4; count of bases not matched to a gene: 8. This CDR3 is built from 13 residues. The germline V gene encodes CDR1 SQVTM and CDR2 ANQGSEA. The CDR3 is CSLRDRERETQYF. For the CDR3, the DNA is TGCAGCCTCCGGGACAGGGAAAGAGAGACCCAGTACTTC.

As DNA, the CDR3 is TGCGCCAGCAGCCAAGGTCTAAAGGGGGCTAGAAACACCATATATTTT. Its protein product is CASSQGLKGARNTIYF. The chain links TRBV4-1 to TRBJ1-3, with 7 nucleotides matching TRBD1. CDR3 length equals 16 residues. CDR1 and CDR2 (germline): MGHRA, YSYEKL. Trimming took 1 base from V and 5 from J; bases not matched to a gene: 8.

The V gene is TRBV5-4, the J gene TRBJ2-1, with TRBD2 matching 8 bases. V gave up 1 base and J gave up 8 bases; unmatched junction bases: 8. Per the germline V gene, CDR1 is SGHNT and CDR2 is YYREEE (reference sequence). The length of the CDR3 is 15 residues. The CDR3 region has the DNA TGTGCCAGCAGCTTGCTGGCGGGAGGTATCGATGAGCAGTTCTTC. Amino acids: CASSLLAGGIDEQFF.

The chain recombines TRBV13 with TRBJ2-2, with D uncertain. This CDR3 is built from 16 residues. Germline V gene lookup returns CDR1 PRHDT and CDR2 FYEKMQ (reference sequence). Deletions cut 2 bases from V and 0 bases from J, with 10 bases between. CDR3 DNA: TGTGCCAGCAGCTTACCACAAAACGCGAACACCGGGGAGCTGTTTTTT. It yields the protein CASSLPQNANTGELFF.

The V and J genes are TRBV7-8 and TRBJ1-6, with D hard to call. The CDR3 consists of 13 residues. Germline loops: CDR1 SGHVS, CDR2 FQNEAQ. V lost 6 bases to trimming and J lost 6 bases, with 9 bases between them. In DNA, the CDR3 is TGTGCCAGCAGACCTAGCTTTAATTCACCCCTCCACTTT. It yields the protein CASRPSFNSPLHF. The complete variable domain, with remaining parts taken from reference TRBV7-8 and TRBJ1-6, reads GAGVSQSPRYKVAKRGQDVALRCDPISGHVSLFWYQQALGQGPEFLTYFQNEAQLDKSGLPSDRFFAERPEGSVSTLKIQRTQQEDSAVYLCASRPSFNSPLHFGNGTRLTVT.

This rearrangement joins TRBV5-6 to TRBJ2-3; 8 bases align to TRBD2. Germline V gene data show CDR1 as SGHDT and CDR2 as YYEEEE. V lost 5 bases and J lost 1; bases outside the gene matches: 6. The CDR3 totals 15 residues. The CDR3 DNA sequence: TGTGCCAGCAGTCGGGGGGGGCCCCGCACAGATACGCAGTATTTT. Translation: CASSRGGPRTDTQYF.